This T cell receptor beta chain was obtained from a study of T cell responses to AZD1222 COVID-19 vaccine. CDR3 length equals 12 residues. Germline V lookup: CDR1 MDHEN, CDR2 SYDVKM. V was pared by 6 bases and J by 0 bases, with 2 bases between. Clones were sequenced by immunoSEQ multiplex PCR, and TCRdb holds only the in-frame ones, with some missing. The table has under 200,000 clones, around 93% seen once. The sample consisted of peripheral blood, taken on day 0 of AZD1222 vaccination. The sequence was obtained from an adult in good health. The chain combines TRBV28 with TRBJ1-4, with no clear D. CDR3 nucleotide sequence: TGTGCCAGCAGATCAACTAATGAAAAACTGTTTTTT. Its translation: CASRSTNEKLFF.